The T cell receptor (beta chain) under discussion was sequenced for a study of CD8+CD57+ T cells in acquired aplastic anemia. Study details: Sorted CD4+ and CD8+ cells yielded roughly 3.4 ug of DNA on average. Findings of the study overall: Patients did not significantly differ from controls in CD8+ Simpson's diversity.

This clonotype has ten or more counts. The antigen is unknown. Profiles of TCR beta VDJ and CDR3 were generated from a genomic DNA template. TCRdb re-derived calls from the reads in MiXCR, one entry per CDR3 protein. Of some 410,000 distinct CDR3 sequences in the sample, 55% to 75% were seen once. V lost 3 bases and J lost 4, with 10 bases in between. The CDR3 has 13 amino acids. Germline-derived CDR1 and CDR2 are MNHEY and SMNVEV (reference sequence). J is TRBJ2-7 and V is TRBV27; the D is unclear. Source material: sorted CD4+, CD8+, or CD8+CD57+ T cells (not recorded which) from PBMCs. This clonotype was sampled from a human donor in good health, serving as a control. Here the CDR3 reads CASSLAIGYEQYF. For the CDR3, the DNA is TGTGCCAGCAGTTTGGCGATCGGATACGAGCAGTACTTC.